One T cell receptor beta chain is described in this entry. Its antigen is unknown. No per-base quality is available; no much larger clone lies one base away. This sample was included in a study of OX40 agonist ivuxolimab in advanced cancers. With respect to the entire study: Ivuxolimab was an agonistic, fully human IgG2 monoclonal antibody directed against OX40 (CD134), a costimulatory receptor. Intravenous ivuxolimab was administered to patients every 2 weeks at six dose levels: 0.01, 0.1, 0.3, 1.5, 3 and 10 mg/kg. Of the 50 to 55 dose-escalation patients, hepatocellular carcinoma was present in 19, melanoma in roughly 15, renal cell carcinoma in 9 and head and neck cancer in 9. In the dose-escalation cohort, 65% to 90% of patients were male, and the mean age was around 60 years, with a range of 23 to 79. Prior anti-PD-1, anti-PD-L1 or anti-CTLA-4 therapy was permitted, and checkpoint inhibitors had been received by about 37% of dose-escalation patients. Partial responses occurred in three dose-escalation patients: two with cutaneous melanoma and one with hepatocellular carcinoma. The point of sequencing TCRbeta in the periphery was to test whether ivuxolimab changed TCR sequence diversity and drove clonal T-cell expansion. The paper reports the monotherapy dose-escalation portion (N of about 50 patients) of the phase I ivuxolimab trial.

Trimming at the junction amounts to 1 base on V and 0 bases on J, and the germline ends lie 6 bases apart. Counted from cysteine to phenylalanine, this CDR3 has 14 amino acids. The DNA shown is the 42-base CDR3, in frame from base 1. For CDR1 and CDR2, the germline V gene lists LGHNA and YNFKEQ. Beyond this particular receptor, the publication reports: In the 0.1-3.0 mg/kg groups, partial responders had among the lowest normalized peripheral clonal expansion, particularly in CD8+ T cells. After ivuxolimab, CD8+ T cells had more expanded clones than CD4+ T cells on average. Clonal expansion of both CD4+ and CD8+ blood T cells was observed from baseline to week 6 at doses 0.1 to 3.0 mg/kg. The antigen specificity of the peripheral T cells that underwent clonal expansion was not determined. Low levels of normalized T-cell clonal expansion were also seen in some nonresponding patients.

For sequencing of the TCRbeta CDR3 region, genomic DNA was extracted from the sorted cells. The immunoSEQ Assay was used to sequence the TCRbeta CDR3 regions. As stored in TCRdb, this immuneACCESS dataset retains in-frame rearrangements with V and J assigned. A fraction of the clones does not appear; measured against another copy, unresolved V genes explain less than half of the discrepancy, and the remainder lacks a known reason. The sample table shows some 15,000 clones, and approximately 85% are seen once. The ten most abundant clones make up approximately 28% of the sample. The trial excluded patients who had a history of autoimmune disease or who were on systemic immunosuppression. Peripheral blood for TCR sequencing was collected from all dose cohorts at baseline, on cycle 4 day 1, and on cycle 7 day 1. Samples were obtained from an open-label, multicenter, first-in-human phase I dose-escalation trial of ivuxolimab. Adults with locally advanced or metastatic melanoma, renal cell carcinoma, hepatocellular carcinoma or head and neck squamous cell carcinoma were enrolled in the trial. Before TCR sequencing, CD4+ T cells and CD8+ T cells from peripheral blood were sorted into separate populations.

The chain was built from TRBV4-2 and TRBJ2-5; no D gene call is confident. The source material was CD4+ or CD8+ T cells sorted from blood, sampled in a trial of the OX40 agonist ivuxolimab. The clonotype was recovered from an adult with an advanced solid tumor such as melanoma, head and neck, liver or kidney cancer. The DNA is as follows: TGTGCCAGCAGCCAAGGACCCTACCAAGAGACCCAGTACTTC. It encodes CASSQGPYQETQYF.